This entry lists 30 T cell receptor beta chains sequenced from one sample in a study of a mutant IDH1 vaccine in newly diagnosed glioma. These receptors have no known antigen. The time point: week 47, end of study. A single vaccine dose contained 300 ug of mutant IDH1 20-mer peptide, and topical imiquimod was used with it. Data came from immunoSEQ multiplex PCR; TCRdb stores just in-frame clones and leaves some out. The sample carries roughly 32,000 clones, more than 70% recorded once. Material: PBMCs, obtained from a glioma patient whose treatment included an IDH1 peptide vaccine. The receptors derive from a man in his forties with glioma.

The chain employs TRBV5-1 and TRBJ2-7; D is possibly TRBD2 (6 bases). CDR3 length equals 15 residues. With 1 base removed from V and 0 bases from J, the gap between germline ends came to 11 bases. Germline lookup yields CDR1 SGHRS and CDR2 YFSETQ. The CDR3 bases are TGCGCCAGCAGCTTGAATAGCGGCAGCTCCTACGAGCAGTACTTC. It specifies CASSLNSGSSYEQYF.

The chain has TRBV7-3 and TRBJ2-1; tentative D call: TRBD2 (6 bases). CDR1 is SGHTA and CDR2 is FQGTGA in the germline V gene. The CDR3 has 16 residues. V lost 2 bases, J lost 0 bases, and 11 bases lay in between. The CDR3 sequence: CASSLSGGSSYNEQFF. CDR3 nucleotides: TGTGCCAGCAGCTTATCCGGGGGAAGCTCCTACAATGAGCAGTTCTTC.

The chain recombines TRBV11-2 with TRBJ2-2; the D is unclear. Germline V gene data show CDR1 as SGHAT and CDR2 as FQNNGV. Deletions cut 2 bases from V and 5 bases from J, with 6 bases between. The CDR3 has 13 amino acids. CDR3 in amino acids: CASSLSVTGELFF. The CDR3 DNA is TGTGCCAGCAGCTTATCGGTAACCGGGGAGCTGTTTTTT. Full variable domain (rest looked up from reference TRBV11-2 and TRBJ2-2): EAGVAQSPRYKIIEKRQSVAFWCNPISGHATLYWYQQILGQGPKLLIQFQNNGVVDDSQLPKDRFSAERLKGVDSTLKIQPAKLEDSAVYLCASSLSVTGELFFGEGSRLTVL.

V gene TRBV15 combines with J gene TRBJ2-1; 7 bases fit TRBD2. The CDR3 is made up of 15 amino acids. The germline gives CDR1 LNHNV, CDR2 YYDKDF (reference sequence). The junction had 6 bases not matched to a gene; V was cut back by 5 bases and J by 2 bases. This CDR3 reads CATSPLAVAYNEQFF. The CDR3 nucleotides are TGTGCCACCAGCCCTCTAGCGGTGGCCTACAATGAGCAGTTCTTC.

This clone was observed a few times. The genes are TRBV28 and TRBJ1-6; possible D gene TRBD1, 5 bases. V dropped 6 bases and J dropped 9 bases, with 30 bases sitting between them. Germline CDR1 MDHEN, CDR2 SYDVKM. The CDR3 length is 19 residues. This CDR3 reads CASRPGGTSYSMRTSPLHF. The CDR3 nucleotides are TGTGCCAGCAGGCCCGGAGGGACCTCTTACTCTATGAGGACTTCACCCCTCCACTTT.

V usage is TRBV5-1 and J usage is TRBJ1-1, with 8 bases fitting TRBD1. The ends lost 4 bases at V and 4 bases at J; junction bases unmatched: 9. The CDR3 length is 15 residues. The germline V gene has CDR1 SGHRS and CDR2 YFSETQ. As DNA, the CDR3 is TGCGCCAGCAGCCCACGACAGGGGAGTTTCACTGAAGCTTTCTTT. Amino acid sequence: CASSPRQGSFTEAFF.

V usage is TRBV7-2 and J usage is TRBJ2-7, with 9 bases that match TRBD1. V gave up 2 bases and J gave up 2 bases; unmatched junction bases: 7. Germline CDR1 reads SGHTA; CDR2 reads FQGNSA. This CDR3 contains 16 residues. CDR3 sequence (DNA): TGTGCCAGCAGCTTAATTATGGGACAGGGCGCCTACGAGCAGTACTTC. Amino acid sequence: CASSLIMGQGAYEQYF.

The chain carries TRBV2 and TRBJ2-6, with D uncertain. The CDR3 is 14 amino acids. Trimming stripped 4 bases from V and 0 bases from J, with 4 bases between. Germline V lookup: CDR1 SNHLY, CDR2 FYNNEI. The CDR3 coding sequence is TGTGCCAGCAGTGGAGGCTCTGGGGCCAACGTCCTGACTTTC. This gives the protein CASSGGSGANVLTF.

The chain employs TRBV15 and TRBJ1-3; D may be TRBD1 (5 bases). Germline loops: CDR1 LNHNV, CDR2 YYDKDF (reference sequence). There are 16 residues in the CDR3. V shed 0 bases and J shed 0 bases, with 9 bases lying between them. In DNA, the CDR3 is TGTGCCACCAGCAGAGATCCGGGGGTCTCTGGAAACACCATATATTTT. Translation gives CATSRDPGVSGNTIYF.

The chain carries TRBV2 and TRBJ2-1, with 11 nucleotides matching TRBD2. Germline V lookup: CDR1 SNHLY, CDR2 FYNNEI. This CDR3 has 12 amino acids. The V and J ends lost 8 bases and 9 bases, in that order; junction bases with no gene match: 3. The CDR3 DNA sequence: TGTGCCAGCGAAGGACTAGCGGGTGAGCAGTTCTTC. Protein product: CASEGLAGEQFF.

The gene calls are TRBV23-1 and TRBJ2-7, with D possibly matching TRBD2 (5 bases). TRBV23-1 is an open reading frame whose function is uncertain. CDR3 length equals 18 residues. V was cut by 0 bases and J by 2 bases, with 20 bases left in between. In DNA, the CDR3 is TGCGCCAGCAGTCAATCGATCCCGGCGGAGGAGGTTACCTACGAGCAGTACGTC. Protein: CASSQSIPAEEVTYEQYV.

This chain connects TRBV7-9 to TRBJ1-2; 9 bases align to TRBD1. Germline CDR1 reads SEHNR; CDR2 reads FQNEAQ (reference sequence). With V trimmed by 2 bases and J by 11 bases, 21 bases remained unmatched. CDR3 size: 18 residues. CDR3 bases: TGTGCCAGCAGCTTATTGTGGAGGGACAGGGATTTTAATGGTGGTTACACCTTC. This gives the protein CASSLLWRDRDFNGGYTF.

In the case of this clone: One end of the junction fails to match germline, which may point to a read error. The chain has TRBV14 and TRBJ2-3; D not certain. The germline V gene encodes CDR1 SGHDN and CDR2 FVKESK. The CDR3 sequence is 14 residues long. For the CDR3, the DNA is TGTGCCAGCAACCAAGCTGACCCGATGGATACGCAGTATTTT. This sequence encodes CASNQADPMDTQYF.

The V and J genes are TRBV20-1 and TRBJ2-3, with D hard to call. The germline CDR1 and CDR2 sequences are DFQATT and SNEGSKA (reference sequence). Trimming shortened V by 2 bases and J by 5 bases, and 5 bases separated the two germline ends. The length of the CDR3 is 11 residues. The DNA of the CDR3 is TGCAGTGCTAGACTGGGAGATACGCAGTATTTT. Residues: CSARLGDTQYF.

The V and J genes are TRBV29-1 and TRBJ2-7; TRBD1 matches at 8 bases. CDR1 and CDR2 from the germline V gene are SQVTM and ANQGSEA. Germline trimming cut 3 bases from V and 6 bases from J; bases unmatched to any gene: 16. The CDR3 runs to 16 residues. The CDR3 DNA follows: TGCAGCGTTGATGATCAGGGCCGGACAGGGTGCGCCGAGCAGTACGTC. Translated: CSVDDQGRTGCAEQYV.

This rearrangement joins TRBV6-1 to TRBJ1-1, with D possibly being TRBD1 (6 bases). The CDR3 totals 14 residues. Trimming pared 5 bases from V and 4 bases from J, leaving 14 bases between. Per germline, CDR1 MNHNS and CDR2 SASEGT. Here the CDR3 reads CASSNRAPGTEAFF. The CDR3 DNA follows: TGTGCCAGCAGTAACAGGGCCCCGGGCACTGAAGCTTTCTTT.

The V and J genes are TRBV4-2 and TRBJ1-4, with unresolved D. Germline assignment: CDR1 LGHNA and CDR2 YNFKEQ. V lost 6 bases and J lost 0, with 14 bases in between. The CDR3 extends over 16 amino acids. The CDR3 coding sequence is TGTGCCAGCAGTCCGTTGGGTGCCGCAACTAATGAAAAACTGTTTTTT. Translation gives CASSPLGAATNEKLFF.

The chain has TRBV7-8 and TRBJ1-2; 7 positions match TRBD1. CDR3 size: 14 residues. Trimming took 6 bases from V and 8 from J; bases not matched to a gene: 12. Germline V gives CDR1 SGHVS, CDR2 FQNEAQ. Here the CDR3 DNA reads TGTGCCAGCAGTTCTCGAAATACAGGGGTGGGCTACACCTTC. Its translation is CASSSRNTGVGYTF.

This chain joins TRBV5-1 and TRBJ1-6; 8 bases map to TRBD1. Unmatched junction bases numbered 11, after V lost 0 bases and J lost 9 bases. CDR3 size: 17 residues. Per the germline V gene, CDR1 is SGHRS and CDR2 is YFSETQ. The CDR3 DNA sequence: TGCGCCAGCAGCTTGGTGCATAGCGACAGGGGCTCTTCACCCCTCCACTTT. Translating gives CASSLVHSDRGSSPLHF. The variable domain in full, completed from reference TRBV5-1 and TRBJ1-6, reads KAGVTQTPRYLIKTRGQQVTLSCSPISGHRSVSWYQQTPGQGLQFLFEYFSETQRNKGNFPGRFSGRQFSNSRSEMNVSTLELGDSALYLCASSLVHSDRGSSPLHFGNGTRLTVT.

V usage is TRBV7-9 and J usage is TRBJ2-7; D possibly uses TRBD1 or TRBD2 (5 bases each). CDR3 length: 13 residues. Trimming took off 3 bases at V and 3 bases at J, with 9 bases between the two ends. Germline V gene sequence: CDR1 SEHNR, CDR2 FQNEAQ (reference sequence). CDR3 protein: CASSFGTDYEQYV. The CDR3 DNA reads as TGTGCCAGCAGCTTCGGGACGGACTACGAGCAGTACGTC.

The rearrangement links TRBV21-1 to TRBJ1-1. TRBV21-1 is a recognized pseudogene. The CDR3 length is 16 residues. This chain's CDR3 is CASSKVGRERHTEAFF. For the CDR3, the DNA is TGTGCCAGCAGCAAAGTTGGGAGGGAAAGGCACACTGAAGCTTTCTTT.

The V gene is TRBV4-2, the J gene TRBJ1-5; D remains unclear. The CDR3 is 14 residues long. CDR1 and CDR2 from the germline V gene are LGHNA and YNFKEQ. V shed 3 bases and J shed 0 bases, with 6 bases lying between them. The CDR3 DNA reads as TGTGCCAGCAGCCACCTTGTTAGCAATCAGCCCCAGCATTTT. It translates to CASSHLVSNQPQHF.

The V call is TRBV5-4, the J call TRBJ1-2; D is ambiguous. The CDR3 consists of 13 residues. Trimming removed 3 bases from V and 7 bases from J, with 13 bases in between. The germline gives CDR1 SGHNT, CDR2 YYREEE (reference sequence). CDR3 in DNA: TGTGCCAGCAGCTCCGCAAGGTCCACTGGCTACACCTTC. This gives the protein CASSSARSTGYTF. The whole variable domain, remainder taken from reference TRBV5-4 and TRBJ1-2, is ETGVTQSPTHLIKTRGQQVTLRCSSQSGHNTVSWYQQALGQGPQFIFQYYREEENGRGNFPPRFSGLQFPNYSSELNVNALELDDSALYLCASSSARSTGYTFGSGTRLTVV.

The V and J genes are TRBV7-8 and TRBJ2-2; TRBD2 aligns across 8 bases. The J segment lost 6 bases and the V segment lost 7 bases, leaving 13 bases of the junction unmatched. There are 16 residues in the CDR3. The germline V gene encodes CDR1 SGHVS and CDR2 FQNEAQ. This CDR3 is CASTPTGLVVPGELFF. CDR3 nucleotide sequence: TGTGCCAGCACCCCGACGGGACTAGTGGTACCCGGGGAGCTGTTTTTT.

DNA for the CDR3: TGTGCCAGCAGCGTAGTTGGGACTTATAATTCACCCCTCCACTTT. It specifies CASSVVGTYNSPLHF. The rearrangement joins TRBV9 to TRBJ1-6; D possibly corresponds to TRBD1 (5 bases). Trimming took off 0 bases at V and 4 bases at J, with 8 bases between the two ends. Looked up from germline, CDR1 is SGDLS and CDR2 is YYNGEE. This CDR3 spans 15 amino acids.

The J gene is TRBJ2-2, the V gene TRBV7-2, with D possibly being TRBD1 (6 bases). The V gene's germline CDR1 is SGHTA and CDR2 FQGNSA. V was clipped by 4 bases and J by 6 bases, with 18 bases between them. The CDR3 spans 16 residues. CDR3 in DNA: TGTGCCAGCAGCTCAGTGATGATACAGGGACCCGGGGAGCTGTTTTTT. This gives the protein CASSSVMIQGPGELFF.

This clone was detected once. This chain links TRBV18 with TRBJ2-4; 10 bases match TRBD1. CDR1 KGHSH and CDR2 LQKENI come from the germline V gene. J was trimmed by 7 bases and V by 3 bases; bases with no gene match: 6. This CDR3 has 15 amino acids. The DNA for the CDR3 is TGTGCCAGCTCACCGGGACAGGGGCAGGGGAACATTCAGTACTTC. The encoded protein is CASSPGQGQGNIQYF. The whole variable domain, filled in from reference TRBV18 and TRBJ2-4, reads NAGVMQNPRHLVRRRGQEARLRCSPMKGHSHVYWYRQLPEEGLKFMVYLQKENIIDESGMPKERFSAEFPKEGPSILRIQQVVRGDSAAYFCASSPGQGQGNIQYFGAGTRLSVL.

The rearrangement uses TRBV7-8 and TRBJ2-7, with D perhaps being TRBD1 or TRBD2 (5 bases each). From germline, CDR1 is SGHVS and CDR2 FQNEAQ. Trimming cost V 4 bases and J 0 bases, with 13 bases left between them. The CDR3 is 15 residues long. This chain's CDR3 is CASSSRDVGSYEQYF. For the CDR3, the DNA is TGTGCCAGCAGCTCGAGGGACGTGGGCTCCTACGAGCAGTACTTC.

This clone appeared a few times. This chain uses TRBV6-5 with TRBJ1-1; no firm D call. The CDR3 covers 14 residues. Trimming cost V 6 bases and J 3 bases, with 14 bases left between them. Per the germline V gene, CDR1 is MNHEY and CDR2 is SVGAGI. The CDR3 reads CASSPTRTHTEAFF. As DNA, the CDR3 is TGTGCCAGCAGCCCTACAAGAACTCACACTGAAGCTTTCTTT.

The chain employs TRBV30 and TRBJ2-1; D ambiguous. V dropped 1 base and J dropped 8 bases, with 6 bases sitting between them. CDR1 and CDR2 (germline): GTSNPN, SVGIG (reference sequence). CDR3 size: 11 residues. The CDR3 sequence: CAWSGLDEQFF. The DNA of the CDR3 is TGTGCCTGGAGTGGACTTGATGAGCAGTTCTTC.